The rows below give T cell receptor beta chains drawn from one sample of a study of blood T cell repertoires in COVID-19. Generated by immunoSEQ multiplex PCR, the TCRdb table keeps only in-frame clones and is missing some. The table records more than 110,000 clones, 65% to 90% of them present only once. Source material: peripheral blood. These receptors came from a man aged 50-59 years with acute or convalescent COVID-19. Both conserved end residues are part of each CDR3. The D gene is left open where the match is weak. A row's size may be missing; if present it is once, few, many or a size class.

D gene: TRBD2; J gene: TRBJ2-6; V gene: TRBV7-9; clone size: -; CDR3 DNA: TGTGCCAGCACCCTCAGCGGGACCGGGGCCAACGTCCTGACTTTC; CDR3 protein: CASTLSGTGANVLTF
D gene: TRBD1; J gene: TRBJ2-6; V gene: TRBV27; clone size: -; CDR3 DNA: TGTGCCAGCAGTTTATACCAGGGGGCGCTTTCTGGGGCCAACGTCCTGACTTTC; CDR3 protein: CASSLYQGALSGANVLTF
D gene: -; J gene: TRBJ1-2; V gene: TRBV27; clone size: -; CDR3 DNA: TGTGCCAGCGGACAAAACACAGGGTTTACTCATGGCTACACCTTC; CDR3 protein: CASGQNTGFTHGYTF
D gene: -; J gene: TRBJ1-1; V gene: TRBV7-9; clone size: -; CDR3 DNA: TGTGCCAGCATCGGTGGGGGCTCGGACACTGAAGCTTTCTTT; CDR3 protein: CASIGGGSDTEAFF
D gene: -; J gene: TRBJ1-2; V gene: TRBV10-3; clone size: -; CDR3 DNA: TGTGCCATCAGTGAGTCTGTCAGTGGCAGTCGCTACACCTTC; CDR3 protein: CAISESVSGSRYTF
D gene: TRBD2; J gene: TRBJ2-1; V gene: TRBV2; clone size: -; CDR3 DNA: TGTGCCACCACTAACCTAGCGGGAGTCGGAAATGAGCAGTTCTTC; CDR3 protein: CATTNLAGVGNEQFF
D gene: -; J gene: TRBJ1-5; V gene: TRBV7-6; clone size: -; CDR3 DNA: TGTGCCAGCGGCAATGGGGGGGCAGGGATCGGCAATCAGCCCCAGCATTTT; CDR3 protein: CASGNGGAGIGNQPQHF
D gene: -; J gene: TRBJ1-3; V gene: TRBV6-1; clone size: -; CDR3 DNA: TGTGCCAGCAGTGAAGCGCACGGGGCTGGAAACACCATATATTTT; CDR3 protein: CASSEAHGAGNTIYF
D gene: TRBD1; J gene: TRBJ1-3; V gene: TRBV19; clone size: -; CDR3 DNA: TGTGCCAGCTTACCGGGACAGGGGGCCTCGAGGTCTGGAAACACCATATATTTT; CDR3 protein: CASLPGQGASRSGNTIYF
D gene: TRBD2; J gene: TRBJ2-3; V gene: TRBV6-2/TRBV6-3; clone size: -; CDR3 DNA: TGTGCCAGCAGTTGGAGGGTCGGGAGGGTAGCGAGAGGGAATCAGCGAAATACGCAGTATTTT; CDR3 protein: CASSWRVGRVARGNQRNTQYF
D gene: -; J gene: TRBJ1-6; V gene: TRBV4-1; clone size: -; CDR3 DNA: TGCGCCAGCAGCCCACCCGGGACTTTACTACCCCTCCACTTT; CDR3 protein: CASSPPGTLLPLHF
D gene: -; J gene: TRBJ1-2; V gene: TRBV6-5; clone size: once; CDR3 DNA: TGTGCCAGCAGGCTACCGGGGGGGTTTGGCTACACCTTC; CDR3 protein: CASRLPGGFGYTF
D gene: TRBD1; J gene: TRBJ2-7; V gene: TRBV19; clone size: -; CDR3 DNA: TGTGCCAGTAGCCCCGCCGGGACAGGGGTTTACGAGCAGTACTTC; CDR3 protein: CASSPAGTGVYEQYF
D gene: -; J gene: TRBJ1-4; V gene: TRBV29-1; clone size: -; CDR3 DNA: TGCAGCGTTGAGGGAGAAAGAAAACTGTTTTTT; CDR3 protein: CSVEGERKLFF
D gene: -; J gene: TRBJ1-3; V gene: TRBV18; clone size: -; CDR3 DNA: TGTGCCAGCTCACCAGGGGGGAAATCTGGAAACACCATATATTTT; CDR3 protein: CASSPGGKSGNTIYF
D gene: -; J gene: TRBJ1-5; V gene: TRBV29-1; clone size: -; CDR3 DNA: TGCAGCGCCTACTCCGCGGGGCAGCCCCAGCATTTT; CDR3 protein: CSAYSAGQPQHF
D gene: -; J gene: TRBJ2-3; V gene: TRBV25-1; clone size: -; CDR3 DNA: TGTGCCAGCAGTGAAAAGGGGTCTAGCACAGATACGCAGTATTTT; CDR3 protein: CASSEKGSSTDTQYF
D gene: -; J gene: TRBJ2-2; V gene: TRBV2; clone size: -; CDR3 DNA: TGTGCCACCCAGCGAGGCAGCTTTAACACCGGGGAGCTGTTTTTT; CDR3 protein: CATQRGSFNTGELFF
D gene: -; J gene: TRBJ1-2; V gene: TRBV21-1; clone size: -; CDR3 DNA: TGTGCCAGCAGCACCAGGGACAGGCAAGGAGGCTACACCTTC; CDR3 protein: CASSTRDRQGGYTF
D gene: TRBD2; J gene: TRBJ2-1; V gene: TRBV30; clone size: once; CDR3 DNA: TGTGCCTGGAGGCCTGGAGTAGCGGGATACAATGAGCAGTTCTTC; CDR3 protein: CAWRPGVAGYNEQFF
D gene: TRBD2; J gene: TRBJ2-5; V gene: TRBV24-1; clone size: -; CDR3 DNA: TGTGCCACCAGTGATAGCGGGAGGGGGCAAGAGACCCAGTACTTC; CDR3 protein: CATSDSGRGQETQYF
D gene: -; J gene: TRBJ2-7; V gene: TRBV7-9; clone size: once; CDR3 DNA: TGTGCCAGCAGCTTAGAGGAGACCGAGCAGTACTTC; CDR3 protein: CASSLEETEQYF
D gene: -; J gene: TRBJ2-1; V gene: TRBV9; clone size: -; CDR3 DNA: TGTGCCAGCAGCGTAGACTCTCACAGCTCCTACAATGAGCAGTTCTTC; CDR3 protein: CASSVDSHSSYNEQFF
D gene: TRBD2; J gene: TRBJ2-1; V gene: TRBV28; clone size: -; CDR3 DNA: TGTGCCAGCAGTTCCTATCGACTAGCGGGCCTGAGAGGTGAGCAGTTCTTC; CDR3 protein: CASSSYRLAGLRGEQFF
D gene: -; J gene: TRBJ2-7; V gene: TRBV4-1; clone size: -; CDR3 DNA: TGCGCCAGCAGCCAACCTACAGTTGGCAGCCTGACCTACGAGCAGTACTTC; CDR3 protein: CASSQPTVGSLTYEQYF
D gene: -; J gene: TRBJ1-2; V gene: TRBV19; clone size: -; CDR3 DNA: TGTGCCAGTAGTATTAGAGCCCTTTCTGGCTACACCTTC; CDR3 protein: CASSIRALSGYTF
D gene: -; J gene: TRBJ2-1; V gene: TRBV5-4; clone size: -; CDR3 DNA: TGTGCCAGCAGCTCGCTAGCGTTAGAGCAGTTCTTC; CDR3 protein: CASSSLALEQFF
D gene: -; J gene: TRBJ1-2; V gene: TRBV28; clone size: -; CDR3 DNA: TGTGCCAGCAATCCGAGGGGAGGCGAAGTTAGGAGAGGCTATGGCTACACCTTC; CDR3 protein: CASNPRGGEVRRGYGYTF
D gene: TRBD1; J gene: TRBJ2-7; V gene: TRBV5-1; clone size: -; CDR3 DNA: TGCGCCAGCAAAAGGGACAGACCCTACGAGCAGTACTTC; CDR3 protein: CASKRDRPYEQYF
D gene: -; J gene: TRBJ2-1; V gene: TRBV15; clone size: -; CDR3 DNA: TGTGCCACCAGCAGGGGGGGTGAGAGCTCCTACAATGAGCAGTTCTTC; CDR3 protein: CATSRGGESSYNEQFF
D gene: TRBD2; J gene: TRBJ2-7; V gene: TRBV10-1; clone size: -; CDR3 DNA: TGCGCCAGCAGTGAGGGTACTAGCGGGAGGGCCGAGGAGCAGTACTTC; CDR3 protein: CASSEGTSGRAEEQYF
D gene: -; J gene: TRBJ2-6; V gene: TRBV29-1; clone size: -; CDR3 DNA: TGCAGCGTTGCCCGGGGAGCAGTCTCTGGGGCCAACGTCCTGACTTTC; CDR3 protein: CSVARGAVSGANVLTF
D gene: -; J gene: TRBJ1-2; V gene: TRBV9; clone size: -; CDR3 DNA: TGTGCCAGCACTACCGGGGAGGGACCGAACTATGGCTACACCTTC; CDR3 protein: CASTTGEGPNYGYTF
D gene: TRBD2; J gene: TRBJ2-7; V gene: TRBV19; clone size: -; CDR3 DNA: TGTGCCAGTAAAGCTAGCGGCTACGAGCAGTACTTC; CDR3 protein: CASKASGYEQYF
D gene: TRBD1; J gene: TRBJ2-3; V gene: TRBV5-1; clone size: -; CDR3 DNA: TGCGCCAGCTCGCCGGGACAGCCCATAGATACGCAGTATTTT; CDR3 protein: CASSPGQPIDTQYF
D gene: -; J gene: TRBJ1-2; V gene: TRBV12-3/TRBV12-4; clone size: -; CDR3 DNA: TGTGCCAGCACTACCTATCCCCCCAATGGCTACACCTTC; CDR3 protein: CASTTYPPNGYTF
D gene: TRBD1; J gene: TRBJ2-2; V gene: TRBV10-2; clone size: -; CDR3 DNA: TGCGCCAGCAGTGATTGGGACAGGGGACCCGGGGAGCTGTTTTTT; CDR3 protein: CASSDWDRGPGELFF
D gene: -; J gene: TRBJ2-1; V gene: TRBV5-1; clone size: -; CDR3 DNA: TGCGCCAGCAGTAAGGACGCCAGCGGTGAGCAGTTCTTC; CDR3 protein: CASSKDASGEQFF
D gene: -; J gene: TRBJ1-5; V gene: TRBV18; clone size: -; CDR3 DNA: TGTGCCAGCTCACCAGACAGCCGGTCGGATCAGCCCCAGCATTTT; CDR3 protein: CASSPDSRSDQPQHF